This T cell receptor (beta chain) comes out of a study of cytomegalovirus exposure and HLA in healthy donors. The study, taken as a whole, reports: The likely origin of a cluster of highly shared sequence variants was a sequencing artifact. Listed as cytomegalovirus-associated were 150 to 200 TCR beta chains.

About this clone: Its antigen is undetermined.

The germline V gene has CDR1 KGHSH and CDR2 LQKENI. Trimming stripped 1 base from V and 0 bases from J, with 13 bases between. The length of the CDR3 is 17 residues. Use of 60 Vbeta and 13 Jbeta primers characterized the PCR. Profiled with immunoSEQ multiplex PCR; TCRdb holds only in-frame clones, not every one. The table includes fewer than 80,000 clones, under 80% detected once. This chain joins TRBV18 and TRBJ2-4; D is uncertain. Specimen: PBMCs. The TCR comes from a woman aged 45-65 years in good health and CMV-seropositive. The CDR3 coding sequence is TGTGCCAGCTCACCACGGATCCAGACACTAGCCAAAAACATTCAGTACTTC. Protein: CASSPRIQTLAKNIQYF.